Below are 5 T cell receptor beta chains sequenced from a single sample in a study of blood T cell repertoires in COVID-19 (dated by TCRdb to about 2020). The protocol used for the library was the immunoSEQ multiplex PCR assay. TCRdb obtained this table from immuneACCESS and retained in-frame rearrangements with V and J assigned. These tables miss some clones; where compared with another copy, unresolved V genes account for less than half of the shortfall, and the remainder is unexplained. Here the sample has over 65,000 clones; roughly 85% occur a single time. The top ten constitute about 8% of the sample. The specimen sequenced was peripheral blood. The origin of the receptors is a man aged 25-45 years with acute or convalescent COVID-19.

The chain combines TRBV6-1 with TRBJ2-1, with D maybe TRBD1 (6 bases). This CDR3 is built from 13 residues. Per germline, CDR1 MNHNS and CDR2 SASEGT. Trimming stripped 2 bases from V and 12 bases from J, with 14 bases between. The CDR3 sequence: CASSEYQGQGQFF. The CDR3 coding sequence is TGTGCCAGCAGTGAATATCAGGGGCAAGGGCAGTTCTTC.

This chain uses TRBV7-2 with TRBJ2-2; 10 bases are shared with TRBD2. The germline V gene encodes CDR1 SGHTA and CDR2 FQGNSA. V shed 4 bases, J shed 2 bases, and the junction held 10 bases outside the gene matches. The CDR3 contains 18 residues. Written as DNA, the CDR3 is TGTGCCAGCAGCTATACCAACCTAGCGGGAGTTAACACCGGGGAGCTGTTTTTT. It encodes CASSYTNLAGVNTGELFF.

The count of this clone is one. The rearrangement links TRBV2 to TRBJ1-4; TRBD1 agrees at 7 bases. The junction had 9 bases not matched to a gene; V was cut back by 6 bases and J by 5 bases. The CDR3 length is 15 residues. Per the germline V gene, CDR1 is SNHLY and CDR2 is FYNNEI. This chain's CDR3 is CASRAPGTANEKLFF. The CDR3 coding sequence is TGTGCCAGCAGAGCACCCGGGACAGCGAATGAAAAACTGTTTTTT.

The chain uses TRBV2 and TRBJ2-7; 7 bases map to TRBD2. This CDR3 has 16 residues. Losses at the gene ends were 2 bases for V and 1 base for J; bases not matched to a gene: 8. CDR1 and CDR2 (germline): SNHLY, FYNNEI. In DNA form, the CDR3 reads TGTGCCAGCAGTGAACGGGTAGCGGGCCGTTCCTACGAGCAGTACTTC. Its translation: CASSERVAGRSYEQYF.

CDR3 residues: CASIPTPGTKNTGELFF. Written as DNA, the CDR3 is TGTGCCAGCATCCCGACGCCCGGGACAAAAAACACCGGGGAGCTGTTTTTT. The V and J genes are TRBV28 and TRBJ2-2, with D perhaps TRBD1 (6 bases). V gave up 7 bases and J gave up 2 bases, with 20 bases separating them. CDR3 size: 17 residues. Germline V CDR1 and CDR2: MDHEN, SYDVKM.